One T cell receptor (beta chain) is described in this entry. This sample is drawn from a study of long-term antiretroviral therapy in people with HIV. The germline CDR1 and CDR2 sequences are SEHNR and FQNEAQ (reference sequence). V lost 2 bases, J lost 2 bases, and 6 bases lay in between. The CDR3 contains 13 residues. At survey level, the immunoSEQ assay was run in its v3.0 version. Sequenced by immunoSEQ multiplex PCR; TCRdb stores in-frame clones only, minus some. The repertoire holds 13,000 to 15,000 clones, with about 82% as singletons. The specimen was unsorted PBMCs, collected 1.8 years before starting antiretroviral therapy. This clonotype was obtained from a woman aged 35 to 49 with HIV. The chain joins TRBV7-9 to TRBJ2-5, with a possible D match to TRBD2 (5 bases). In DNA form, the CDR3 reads TGTGCCAGCAGCTTACGGACTCAAGAGACCCAGTACTTC. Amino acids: CASSLRTQETQYF.